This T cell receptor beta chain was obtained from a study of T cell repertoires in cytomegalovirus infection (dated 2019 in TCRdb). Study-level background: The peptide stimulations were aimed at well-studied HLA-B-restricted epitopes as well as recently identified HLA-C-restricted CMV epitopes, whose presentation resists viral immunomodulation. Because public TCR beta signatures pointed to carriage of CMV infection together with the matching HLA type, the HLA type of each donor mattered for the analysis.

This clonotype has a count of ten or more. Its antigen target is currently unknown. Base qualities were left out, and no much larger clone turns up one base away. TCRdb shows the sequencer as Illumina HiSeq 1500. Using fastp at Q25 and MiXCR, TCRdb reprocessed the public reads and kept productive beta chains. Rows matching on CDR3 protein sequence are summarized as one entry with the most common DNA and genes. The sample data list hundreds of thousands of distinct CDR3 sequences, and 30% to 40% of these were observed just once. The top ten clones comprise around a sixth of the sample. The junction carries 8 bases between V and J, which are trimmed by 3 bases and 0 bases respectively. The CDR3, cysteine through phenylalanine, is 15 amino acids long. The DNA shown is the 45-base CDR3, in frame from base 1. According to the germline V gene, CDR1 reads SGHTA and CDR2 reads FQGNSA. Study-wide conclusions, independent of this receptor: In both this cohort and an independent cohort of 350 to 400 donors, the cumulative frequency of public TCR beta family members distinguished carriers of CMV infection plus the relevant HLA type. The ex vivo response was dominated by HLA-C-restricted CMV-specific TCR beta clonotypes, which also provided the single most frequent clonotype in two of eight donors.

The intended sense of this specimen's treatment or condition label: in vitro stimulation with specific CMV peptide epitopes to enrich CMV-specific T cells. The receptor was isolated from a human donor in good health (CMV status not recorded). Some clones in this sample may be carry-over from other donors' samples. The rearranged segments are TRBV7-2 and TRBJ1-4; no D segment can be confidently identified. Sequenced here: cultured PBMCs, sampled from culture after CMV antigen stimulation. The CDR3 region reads CASSFTSTTNEKLFF. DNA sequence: TGTGCCAGCAGCTTTACGAGTACAACTAATGAAAAACTGTTTTTT. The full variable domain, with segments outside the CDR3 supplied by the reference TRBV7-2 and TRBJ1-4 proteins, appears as GAGVSQSPSNKVTEKGKDVELRCDPISGHTALYWYRQSLGQGLEFLIYFQGNSAPDKSGLPSDRFSAERTGGSVSTLTIQRTQQEDSAVYLCASSFTSTTNEKLFFGSGTQLSVL.